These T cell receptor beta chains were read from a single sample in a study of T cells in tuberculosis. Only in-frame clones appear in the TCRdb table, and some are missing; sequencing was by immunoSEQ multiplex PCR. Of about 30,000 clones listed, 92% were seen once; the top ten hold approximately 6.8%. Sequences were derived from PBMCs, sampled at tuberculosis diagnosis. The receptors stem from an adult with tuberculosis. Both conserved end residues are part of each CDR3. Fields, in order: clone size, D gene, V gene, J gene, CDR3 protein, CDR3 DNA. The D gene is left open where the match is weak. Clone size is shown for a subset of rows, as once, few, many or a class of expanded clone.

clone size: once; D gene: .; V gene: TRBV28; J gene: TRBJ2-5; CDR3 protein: CASSSPTGSETQYF; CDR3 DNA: TGTGCCAGCAGTTCCCCAACAGGGTCAGAGACCCAGTACTTC
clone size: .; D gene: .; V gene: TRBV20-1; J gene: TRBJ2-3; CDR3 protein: CSARRADTQYF; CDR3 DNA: TGCAGTGCTAGACGCGCAGATACGCAGTATTTT
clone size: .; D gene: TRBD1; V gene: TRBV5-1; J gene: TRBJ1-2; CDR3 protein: CASSSTGAGGYGYTF; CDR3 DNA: TGCGCCAGCAGCTCAACAGGGGCCGGGGGCTATGGCTACACCTTC
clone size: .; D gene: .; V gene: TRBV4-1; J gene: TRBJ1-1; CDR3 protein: CASSPYRGGGEGEAFF; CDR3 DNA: TGCGCCAGCAGCCCCTACCGGGGCGGGGGCGAGGGTGAAGCTTTCTTT
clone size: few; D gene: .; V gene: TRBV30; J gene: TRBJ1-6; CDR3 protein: CAWTKDSTNSPLHF; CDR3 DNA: TGTGCCTGGACGAAGGACAGTACTAATTCACCCCTCCACTTT
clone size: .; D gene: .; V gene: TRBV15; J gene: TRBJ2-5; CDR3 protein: CATSRNRVVETQYF; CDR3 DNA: TGTGCCACCAGCAGGAACAGGGTGGTAGAGACCCAGTACTTC
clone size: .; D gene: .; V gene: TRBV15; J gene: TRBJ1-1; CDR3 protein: CATSRDMGQGTEAFF; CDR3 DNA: TGTGCCACCAGCAGAGATATGGGGCAGGGTACTGAAGCTTTCTTT
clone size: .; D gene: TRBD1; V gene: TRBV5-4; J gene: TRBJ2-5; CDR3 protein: CASSLGDSYQETQYF; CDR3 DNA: TGTGCCAGCAGCTTGGGGGACAGCTACCAAGAGACCCAGTACTTC
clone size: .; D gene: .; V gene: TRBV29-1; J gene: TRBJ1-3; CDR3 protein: CSVGHLNTIYF; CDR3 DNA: TGCAGCGTGGGACATTTGAACACCATATATTTT
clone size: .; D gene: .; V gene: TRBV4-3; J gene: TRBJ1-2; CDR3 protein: CASSQDKAGGGGYTF; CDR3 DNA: TGCGCCAGCAGCCAAGATAAAGCGGGGGGCGGTGGCTACACCTTC
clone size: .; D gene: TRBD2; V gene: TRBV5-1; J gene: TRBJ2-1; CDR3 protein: CASSLPRLAGLSGNEQFF; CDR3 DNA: TGCGCCAGCAGCTTGCCCCGACTAGCGGGTTTGAGTGGGAATGAGCAGTTCTTC
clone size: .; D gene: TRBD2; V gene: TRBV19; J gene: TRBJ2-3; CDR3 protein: CASSVAGGPEDTQYF; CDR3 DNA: TGTGCCAGTAGTGTGGCGGGGGGGCCAGAGGATACGCAGTATTTT
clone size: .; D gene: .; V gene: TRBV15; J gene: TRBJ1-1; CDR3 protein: CATSIGQTMNTEAFF; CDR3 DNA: TGTGCCACCAGCATAGGACAGACGATGAACACTGAAGCTTTCTTT
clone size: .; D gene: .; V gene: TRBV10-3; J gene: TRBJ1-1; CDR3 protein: CAIGTGTEAFF; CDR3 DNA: TGTGCCATCGGTACAGGAACTGAAGCTTTCTTT
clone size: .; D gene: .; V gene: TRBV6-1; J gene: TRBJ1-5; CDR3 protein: CASSEPAHFQPQHF; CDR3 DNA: TGTGCCAGCAGTGAACCCGCGCATTTTCAGCCCCAGCATTTT
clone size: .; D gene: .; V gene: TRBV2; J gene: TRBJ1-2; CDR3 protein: CAIPWGLVRGYTF; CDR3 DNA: TGTGCCATACCTTGGGGCCTCGTACGAGGCTACACCTTC
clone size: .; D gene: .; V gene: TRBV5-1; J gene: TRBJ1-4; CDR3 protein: CASSLAKGHRSENEKLFF; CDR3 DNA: TGCGCCAGCAGCTTGGCCAAAGGACACCGGAGCGAGAATGAAAAACTGTTTTTT
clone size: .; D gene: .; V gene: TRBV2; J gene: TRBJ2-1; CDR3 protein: CASSEDRNNEQFF; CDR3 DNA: TGTGCCAGCAGTGAAGATAGAAACAATGAGCAGTTCTTC
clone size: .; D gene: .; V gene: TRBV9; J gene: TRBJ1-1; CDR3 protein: CASSVEKSTEAFF; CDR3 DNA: TGTGCCAGCAGCGTAGAGAAGAGCACTGAAGCTTTCTTT
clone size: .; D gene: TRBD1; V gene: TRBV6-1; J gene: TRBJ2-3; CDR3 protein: CASRNRGRTDTQYF; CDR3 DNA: TGTGCCAGCAGAAACAGGGGCCGGACAGATACGCAGTATTTT
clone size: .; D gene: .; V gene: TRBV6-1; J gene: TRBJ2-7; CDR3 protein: CVTGSHQIYAQYF; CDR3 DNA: TGTGTCACCGGGTCCCACCAAATCTACGCGCAGTACTTC
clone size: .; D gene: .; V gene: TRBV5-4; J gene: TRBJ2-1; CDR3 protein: CASSLGWGAYNEQFF; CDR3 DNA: TGTGCCAGCAGCTTGGGCTGGGGGGCCTACAATGAGCAGTTCTTC
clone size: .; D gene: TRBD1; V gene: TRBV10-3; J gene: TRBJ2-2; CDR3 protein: CAIKTGTGPGTGELFF; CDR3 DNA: TGTGCCATCAAGACAGGGACAGGCCCGGGGACCGGGGAGCTGTTTTTT
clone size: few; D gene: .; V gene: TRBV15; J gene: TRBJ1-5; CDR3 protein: CATSRDDQPQHF; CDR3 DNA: TGTGCCACCAGCAGAGACGATCAGCCCCAGCATTTT
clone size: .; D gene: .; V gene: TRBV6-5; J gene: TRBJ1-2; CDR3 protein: CASMVDGDLYGYTF; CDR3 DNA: TGTGCCAGCATGGTAGACGGAGACCTCTATGGCTACACCTTC
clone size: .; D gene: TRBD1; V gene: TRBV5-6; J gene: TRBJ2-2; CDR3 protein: CASSLTGVDTGELFF; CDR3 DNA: TGTGCCAGCAGCCTGACAGGGGTAGACACCGGGGAGCTGTTTTTT
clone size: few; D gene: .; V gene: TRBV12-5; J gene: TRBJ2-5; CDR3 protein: CASGFYSGAETQYF; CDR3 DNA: TGTGCTAGTGGTTTTTATAGCGGTGCAGAGACCCAGTACTTC
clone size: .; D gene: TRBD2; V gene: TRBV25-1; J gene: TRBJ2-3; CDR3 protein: CASVPLAGGPPDTQYF; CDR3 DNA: TGTGCCAGCGTACCCTTAGCGGGGGGGCCCCCAGATACGCAGTATTTT
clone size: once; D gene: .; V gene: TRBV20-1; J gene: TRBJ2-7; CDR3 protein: CSASSGEQYF; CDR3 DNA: TGCAGTGCTAGCTCCGGCGAGCAGTACTTC
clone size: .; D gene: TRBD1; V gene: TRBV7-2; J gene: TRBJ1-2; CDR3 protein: CASSGTGGYGYTF; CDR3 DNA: TGTGCCAGCAGTGGAACAGGGGGCTATGGCTACACCTTC
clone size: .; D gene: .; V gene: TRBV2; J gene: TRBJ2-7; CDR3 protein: CASTLEEGAFYEQYF; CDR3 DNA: TGTGCCAGCACCCTAGAGGAGGGGGCTTTCTACGAGCAGTACTTC
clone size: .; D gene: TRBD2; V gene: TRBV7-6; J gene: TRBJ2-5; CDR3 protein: CASSLSPLATRKETQYF; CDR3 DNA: TGTGCCAGCAGCTTATCCCCACTAGCGACTAGGAAAGAGACCCAGTACTTC
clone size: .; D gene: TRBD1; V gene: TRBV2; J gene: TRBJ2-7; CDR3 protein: CASSVGRGGPYEQYF; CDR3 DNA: TGTGCCAGCAGTGTGGGTAGAGGGGGCCCTTACGAGCAGTACTTC
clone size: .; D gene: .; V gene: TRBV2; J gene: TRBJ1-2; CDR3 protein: CASIPSLSAGRYGYTF; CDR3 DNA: TGTGCCAGCATCCCCTCCCTTTCTGCGGGACGCTATGGCTACACCTTC
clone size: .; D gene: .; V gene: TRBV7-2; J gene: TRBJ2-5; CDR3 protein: CASSLADYPGETQYF; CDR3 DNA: TGTGCCAGCAGCTTAGCCGACTATCCCGGGGAGACCCAGTACTTC
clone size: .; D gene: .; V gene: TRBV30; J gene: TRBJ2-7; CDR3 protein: CAWRARTPKSSYEQYF; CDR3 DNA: TGTGCCTGGAGGGCTCGGACACCTAAAAGCTCCTACGAGCAGTACTTC
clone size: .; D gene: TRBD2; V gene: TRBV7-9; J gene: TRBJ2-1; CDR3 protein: CASSLGLAGDGSEQFF; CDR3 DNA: TGTGCCAGCAGCTTGGGACTAGCGGGAGATGGAAGTGAGCAGTTCTTC
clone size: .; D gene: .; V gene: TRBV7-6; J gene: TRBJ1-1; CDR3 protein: CASSFQSYTEAFF; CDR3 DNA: TGTGCCAGCAGCTTCCAGTCTTACACTGAAGCTTTCTTT
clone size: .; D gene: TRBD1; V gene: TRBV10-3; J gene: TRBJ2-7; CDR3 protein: CASGQGLYEQYF; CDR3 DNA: TGTGCCAGCGGACAGGGACTCTACGAGCAGTACTTC
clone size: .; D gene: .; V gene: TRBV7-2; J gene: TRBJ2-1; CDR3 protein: CASSLVGASYNEQFF; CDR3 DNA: TGTGCCAGCAGCTTAGTGGGGGCATCCTACAATGAGCAGTTCTTC
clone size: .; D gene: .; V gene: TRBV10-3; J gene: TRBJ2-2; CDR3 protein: CAISDGAGELFF; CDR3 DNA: TGTGCCATCAGTGACGGTGCCGGGGAGCTGTTTTTT
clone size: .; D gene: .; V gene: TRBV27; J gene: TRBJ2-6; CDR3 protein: CASSSRISGANVLTF; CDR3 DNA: TGTGCCAGCAGTTCTAGGATCTCTGGGGCCAACGTCCTGACTTTC
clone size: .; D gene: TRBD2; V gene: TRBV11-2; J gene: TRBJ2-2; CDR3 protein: CASSLELLAGVTGELFF; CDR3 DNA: TGTGCCAGCAGCTTAGAGCTACTAGCGGGGGTTACCGGGGAGCTGTTTTTT
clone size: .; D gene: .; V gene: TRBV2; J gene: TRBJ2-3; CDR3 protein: CASKREWGADTQYF; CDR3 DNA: TGTGCCAGCAAACGGGAGTGGGGCGCAGATACGCAGTATTTT
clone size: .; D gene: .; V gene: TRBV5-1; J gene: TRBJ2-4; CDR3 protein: CASSLTGFLAKNIQYF; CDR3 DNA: TGCGCCAGCAGCTTGACGGGATTCTTAGCCAAAAACATTCAGTACTTC
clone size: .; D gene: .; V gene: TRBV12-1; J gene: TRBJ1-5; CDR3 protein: CASSFVREVQPQHF; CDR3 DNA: TGTGCCAGCAGCTTTGTCAGGGAAGTGCAGCCCCAGCATTTT
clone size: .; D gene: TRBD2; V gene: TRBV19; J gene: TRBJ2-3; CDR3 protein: CASSPGLVPDTQYF; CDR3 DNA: TGTGCCAGTAGTCCAGGACTAGTTCCAGATACGCAGTATTTT
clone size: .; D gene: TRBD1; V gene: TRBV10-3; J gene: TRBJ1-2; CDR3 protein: CAIMGDRDNYGYTF; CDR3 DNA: TGTGCCATCATGGGGGACAGGGACAACTATGGCTACACCTTC
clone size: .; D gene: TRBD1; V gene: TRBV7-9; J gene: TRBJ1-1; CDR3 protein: CASSTGGGWNTEAFF; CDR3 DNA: TGTGCCAGCAGCACAGGGGGAGGGTGGAACACTGAAGCTTTCTTT
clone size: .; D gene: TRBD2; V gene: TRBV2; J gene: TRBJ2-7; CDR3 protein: CASLGRDREQYF; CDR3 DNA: TGTGCCAGCTTAGGGAGGGATCGCGAGCAGTACTTC
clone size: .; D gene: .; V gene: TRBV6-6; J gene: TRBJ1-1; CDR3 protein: CASSSPRTEAFF; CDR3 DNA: TGTGCCAGCAGTTCCCCGAGGACTGAAGCTTTCTTT
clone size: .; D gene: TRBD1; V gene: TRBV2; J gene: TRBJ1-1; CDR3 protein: CASSQDRTAVEAFF; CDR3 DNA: TGTGCCAGCAGTCAGGACAGGACAGCGGTTGAAGCTTTCTTT
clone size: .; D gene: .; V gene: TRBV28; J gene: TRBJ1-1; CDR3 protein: CASTRQSNTEAFF; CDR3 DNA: TGTGCCAGCACCAGACAGTCGAACACTGAAGCTTTCTTT
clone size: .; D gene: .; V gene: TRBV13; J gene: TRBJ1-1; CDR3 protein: CASSLKGRTEAFF; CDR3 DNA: TGTGCCAGCAGCTTAAAGGGGCGGACTGAAGCTTTCTTT
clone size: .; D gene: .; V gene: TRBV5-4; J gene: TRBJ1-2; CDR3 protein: CASSLSGFVGGYTF; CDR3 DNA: TGTGCCAGCAGCTTGTCGGGTTTCGTGGGTGGCTACACCTTC
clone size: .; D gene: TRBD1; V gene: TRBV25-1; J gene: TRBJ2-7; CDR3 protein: CATCSGDRGLYEQYF; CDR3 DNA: TGTGCCACCTGCTCTGGGGACAGGGGGCTCTACGAGCAGTACTTC
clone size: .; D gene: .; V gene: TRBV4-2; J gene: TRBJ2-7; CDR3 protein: CASSPGTNYEQYF; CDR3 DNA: TGTGCCAGCAGCCCCGGGACAAATTACGAGCAGTACTTC
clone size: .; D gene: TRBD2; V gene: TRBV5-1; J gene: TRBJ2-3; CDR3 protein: CASSHRTSGRSWTDTQYF; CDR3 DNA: TGCGCCAGCAGCCATCGGACTAGCGGGAGGAGTTGGACAGATACGCAGTATTTT
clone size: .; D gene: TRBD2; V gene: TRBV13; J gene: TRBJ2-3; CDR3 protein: CASSLVRGGSTDTQYF; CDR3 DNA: TGTGCCAGCAGCTTAGTCCGCGGGGGTAGCACAGATACGCAGTATTTT
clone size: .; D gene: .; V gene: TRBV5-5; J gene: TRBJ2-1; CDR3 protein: CASSPGVAVYNEQFF; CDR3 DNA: TGTGCCAGCAGCCCCGGGGTAGCGGTATACAATGAGCAGTTCTTC